Listed below are T cell receptor beta chains from one sample, sequenced in a study of post-analysis software for immune sequencing data. TCRdb passed the PCR reads through MiXCR, listing each CDR3 protein once. Of 700,000 to 800,000 distinct CDR3 sequences listed, roughly 29% are singletons. Sequenced input: blood. The origin of the receptors is a girl aged 5-17 years with multiple sclerosis. The conserved cysteine and the conserved F or W are not part of the CDR3 here. Fields, in order: J gene, D gene, V gene, CDR3 protein. A D gene is named only where the DNA matches it firmly.

j_call: NA; d_call: TRBD2; v_call: TRBV4-3; cdr3_aa: ASSQDGRETYEQY
j_call: TRBJ2-3; d_call: NA; v_call: TRBV7-9; cdr3_aa: ASSLGEAVADTQY
j_call: TRBJ2-1; d_call: NA; v_call: TRBV15; cdr3_aa: ATSRVGQEQF
j_call: TRBJ2-1; d_call: NA; v_call: TRBV20-1; cdr3_aa: SARGTIYNEQF
j_call: TRBJ2-3; d_call: TRBD2; v_call: TRBV7-9; cdr3_aa: ATSIAGGADTQY
j_call: TRBJ2-7; d_call: NA; v_call: TRBV6-5; cdr3_aa: ASSPGTPRGLEQY
j_call: TRBJ2-3; d_call: NA; v_call: TRBV4-3; cdr3_aa: ASSPSPHLGSDTQY
j_call: TRBJ2-1; d_call: TRBD1; v_call: TRBV5-1; cdr3_aa: ASSLAFRTGTGLSEQF
j_call: TRBJ1-1; d_call: NA; v_call: TRBV12-3/TRBV12-4; cdr3_aa: ASSFRVGAEAF
j_call: TRBJ2-5; d_call: NA; v_call: TRBV12-3/TRBV12-4; cdr3_aa: ASSPRGGAGTQY
j_call: TRBJ2-1; d_call: NA; v_call: TRBV27; cdr3_aa: ASNQDGNYNEQF
j_call: TRBJ1-5; d_call: NA; v_call: TRBV10-3; cdr3_aa: AISVGVSNQPQH
j_call: TRBJ1-1; d_call: NA; v_call: TRBV5-1; cdr3_aa: ASSLAPRDPNTEAF
j_call: TRBJ2-2; d_call: NA; v_call: TRBV15; cdr3_aa: ATSHSGLNTGELF
j_call: TRBJ2-3; d_call: NA; v_call: TRBV5-1; cdr3_aa: ASSLASRSSTDTQY
j_call: TRBJ2-1; d_call: NA; v_call: TRBV5-1; cdr3_aa: ASSLVAGQSYNEQF
j_call: TRBJ2-5; d_call: NA; v_call: TRBV5-1; cdr3_aa: ASSSGNSGETQY
j_call: TRBJ2-5; d_call: NA; v_call: TRBV20-1; cdr3_aa: SASSRTTDETQY
j_call: TRBJ2-6; d_call: NA; v_call: TRBV7-2; cdr3_aa: ASSLADGLRANVLT
j_call: TRBJ2-1; d_call: TRBD2; v_call: TRBV12-3/TRBV12-4; cdr3_aa: AAAPGLAGISSYNEQF
j_call: TRBJ1-2; d_call: TRBD1; v_call: TRBV5-1; cdr3_aa: ASSLFGDSSYYGYT
j_call: TRBJ1-2; d_call: TRBD1; v_call: TRBV2; cdr3_aa: ASRGGAWGYT
j_call: TRBJ2-7; d_call: NA; v_call: TRBV7-2; cdr3_aa: ASSSQISYEQY
j_call: TRBJ2-7; d_call: NA; v_call: TRBV20-1; cdr3_aa: SGDAPTCEQY
j_call: TRBJ2-2; d_call: TRBD2; v_call: TRBV20-1; cdr3_aa: SARGYSGRENPGELF
j_call: NA; d_call: NA; v_call: TRBV5-6; cdr3_aa: ASSRPVDILYEQY
j_call: TRBJ1-5; d_call: NA; v_call: TRBV6-6; cdr3_aa: ASTGQPSNQPQH
j_call: TRBJ1-1; d_call: TRBD1; v_call: TRBV7-2; cdr3_aa: ASSPEGQGWTEAF
j_call: TRBJ1-4; d_call: NA; v_call: TRBV11-2; cdr3_aa: ASSVQGTGTNEKLF
j_call: TRBJ2-7; d_call: TRBD1; v_call: TRBV12-3/TRBV12-4; cdr3_aa: ASRRGTGRYEQY
j_call: TRBJ2-6; d_call: NA; v_call: TRBV6-5; cdr3_aa: ASSYGADGANVLT
j_call: TRBJ1-1; d_call: NA; v_call: TRBV18; cdr3_aa: ASSPGRGTEAF
j_call: TRBJ2-7; d_call: TRBD1; v_call: TRBV25-1; cdr3_aa: ASDPGTGVHEQY
j_call: TRBJ2-5; d_call: TRBD2; v_call: TRBV7-2; cdr3_aa: ASSFSGPNQETQY
j_call: TRBJ2-3; d_call: TRBD2; v_call: TRBV30; cdr3_aa: ASSGLAGYPDTQY